This T cell receptor (beta chain) was sequenced during a study of blood T cell repertoires in COVID-19. Seattle's enrolled individuals joined amid active infection and were then monitored longitudinally. Generated by immunoSEQ multiplex PCR, the TCRdb table keeps only in-frame clones and is missing some. This table has a few hundred thousand clones, more than 70% appearing once. This clonotype was sampled from a woman aged 50 to 65 with COVID-19, enrolled during active disease. The material sequenced was peripheral blood.

For the CDR3, the DNA is TGCAGCGTTCTACAGGGGGGCACTGAAGCTTTCTTT. Its translation is CSVLQGGTEAFF. V gene TRBV29-1 combines with J gene TRBJ1-1; TRBD1 matches at 8 bases. This CDR3 is built from 12 residues. J gave up 4 bases and V 5 bases, and 3 bases lay outside the gene matches. From germline, CDR1 is SQVTM and CDR2 ANQGSEA.